A selection of T cell receptor beta chains follows, all from one sample in a study of OX40 agonist ivuxolimab in advanced cancers. Clones were read by immunoSEQ multiplex PCR, and TCRdb kept only the in-frame ones, dropping some. The sample includes tens of thousands of clones, about 92% seen only once; the top ten take 14%. Here the sequenced sample was CD4+ or CD8+ T cells sorted from blood, taken in a trial of the OX40 agonist ivuxolimab. All receptors derive from an adult with an advanced solid tumor such as melanoma, head and neck, liver or kidney cancer. The CDR3 runs from the conserved cysteine through the conserved F or W. A D gene is named only where the DNA matches it firmly. Size is omitted from some rows. Given values are once, few, many or a class for expanded clones.

clone_size	v_call	d_call	j_call	cdr3_aa	cdr3_nt
NA	TRBV2	TRBD2	TRBJ2-7	CASSETGGSYEQYF	TGTGCCAGCAGTGAAACGGGGGGGTCCTACGAGCAGTACTTC
once	TRBV14	NA	TRBJ2-7	CASSQGSEQLFSYEQYF	TGTGCCAGCAGCCAAGGGTCAGAACAACTATTCTCCTACGAGCAGTACTTC
few	TRBV15	NA	TRBJ2-2	CATSRDGDGGELFF	TGTGCCACCAGCAGAGATGGGGACGGCGGGGAGCTGTTTTTT
NA	TRBV4-2	NA	TRBJ1-2	CASSQEGGRVPNYGYTF	TGTGCCAGCAGCCAAGAAGGTGGGAGGGTCCCTAACTATGGCTACACCTTC
NA	TRBV5-1	TRBD2	TRBJ2-7	CASSPPSGSGDEQYF	TGCGCCAGCAGCCCTCCTAGCGGGTCGGGCGACGAGCAGTACTTC
once	TRBV5-4	NA	TRBJ2-1	CASSLGVGRSYNEQFF	TGTGCCAGCAGCCTAGGGGTGGGTCGCTCCTACAATGAGCAGTTCTTC
NA	TRBV6-1	NA	TRBJ1-2	CASSEVDTSLYGYTF	TGTGCCAGCAGTGAAGTAGACACCTCCCTCTATGGCTACACCTTC
NA	TRBV6-5	NA	TRBJ1-4	CASSYSQGVNEKLFF	TGTGCCAGCAGTTACTCGCAAGGGGTCAATGAAAAACTGTTTTTT
NA	TRBV27	NA	TRBJ2-7	CASSTSPTYEQYF	TGTGCCAGCAGCACTAGCCCGACCTACGAGCAGTACTTC
NA	TRBV7-8	TRBD2	TRBJ2-7	CASGGAGTSYEQYF	TGTGCCTCGGGGGGGGCTGGTACTTCCTACGAGCAGTACTTC
NA	TRBV9	NA	TRBJ2-5	CASSVLGRGQETQYF	TGTGCCAGCAGCGTACTTGGAAGGGGTCAAGAGACCCAGTACTTC
NA	TRBV7-2	NA	TRBJ2-5	CASSLGLWETQYF	TGTGCCAGCAGCTTGGGACTCTGGGAGACCCAGTACTTC
NA	TRBV19	NA	TRBJ2-7	CASSAVRGLSSYEQYF	TGTGCCAGTAGTGCGGTCCGGGGCCTAAGCTCCTACGAGCAGTACTTC
NA	TRBV11-2	TRBD1	TRBJ2-7	CASSFHFRDSSYEQYF	TGTGCCAGCAGCTTTCACTTCCGGGACAGCTCCTACGAGCAGTACTTC
NA	TRBV7-9	TRBD1	TRBJ1-1	CASSSRQGTEAFF	TGTGCCAGCAGCAGCAGACAGGGCACTGAAGCTTTCTTT
once	TRBV6-4	TRBD2	TRBJ2-3	CASKRAGESDTQYF	TGTGCCAGCAAAAGAGCGGGGGAGTCGGATACGCAGTATTTT
NA	TRBV7-9	NA	TRBJ1-2	CASSSPPATF	TGTGCCAGCAGCTCGCCCCCCGCCACCTTC
NA	TRBV4-2	NA	TRBJ2-7	CASSQEGGIWSYEQYF	TGTGCCAGCAGCCAAGAAGGGGGGATTTGGTCCTACGAGCAGTACTTC
NA	TRBV9	NA	TRBJ1-4	CASGQWETNEKLFF	TGTGCCAGCGGTCAGTGGGAAACTAATGAAAAACTGTTTTTT
NA	TRBV19	NA	TRBJ1-4	CASSRPATNEKLFF	TGTGCCAGTAGCCGCCCCGCAACTAATGAAAAACTGTTTTTT
NA	TRBV7-9	NA	TRBJ1-1	CASSEGMRNAEAFF	TGTGCCAGCAGCGAAGGCATGCGGAACGCGGAAGCTTTCTTT
NA	TRBV27	NA	TRBJ2-1	CASSSRDHYNEQFF	TGTGCCAGCAGTTCCCGGGACCACTACAATGAGCAGTTCTTC
few	TRBV10-2	NA	TRBJ2-7	CASSESLAGYEQYF	TGCGCCAGCAGTGAGTCTTTAGCCGGCTACGAGCAGTACTTC
NA	TRBV9	NA	TRBJ1-1	CASSVGGGTAEAFF	TGTGCCAGCAGCGTAGGCGGGGGAACGGCTGAAGCTTTCTTT